This T cell receptor (beta chain) originates from a study of CD8+ T cells in alopecia areata. As for this clone: Its cognate antigen is unknown.

Sequencing used cDNA as its template, made by extracting RNA and reverse transcribing it. Measured with immunoSEQ multiplex PCR; TCRdb has only the in-frame clones, and not every one. The top ten hold around 0.91% of the sample, which has just over 150,000 clones, roughly 65% seen once. Broader study findings: Links between baseline CD8+ expansion and response need larger treated cohorts.

Treatment defined: oral pan-JAK inhibitor, 5-10 mg twice daily. The study team obtained lesional scalp punch biopsies and peripheral blood from alopecia areata patients. The sample consisted of CD4+ T cells sorted from blood, taken at week 4, from a patient treated with tofacitinib. This TCR came from a human donor with alopecia areata.

CDR3 DNA: TGCGCCAGCAGCCGAGATGAACAGTTTAATTCACCCCTCCACTTT. The encoded protein is CASSRDEQFNSPLHF. V is TRBV4-3 and J is TRBJ1-6, with unresolved D. The CDR3 extends over 15 amino acids. The germline V and J ends were trimmed by 4 bases and 6 bases, with 13 bases remaining between them. From germline, CDR1 is LGHNA and CDR2 YSLEER.